This record looks at one T cell receptor (beta chain) sequence and its context. This may arise from a read error, as a much more abundant clone is one base away. This specimen belongs to a study of regulatory T cells in long-lasting Graves disease. Germline V gene lookup returns CDR1 LGHNT and CDR2 FRNRAP. This CDR3 has 17 amino acids. After removal of 3 bases from V and 3 bases from J, the junction contained 13 bases not matched to a gene. The time point is: newly diagnosed GD, antithyroid drugs for less than 3 months. The TCR library was made from RNA extracted from PBMCs. Investigators prepared the TCR beta libraries by applying iRepertoire HTBI primers and Arm-PCR of CDR3 regions. TCRdb used MiXCR to reprocess the multiplex PCR reads, holding one entry per CDR3 protein. The repertoire holds 620,000 or so distinct CDR3 sequences, with 15% to 20% as singletons. The data also belong to a second study, concerning T cells in Graves' hyperthyroidism and ophthalmopathy. As that study records: For the diagnoses, clinical symptoms, serum thyroxine and TRAb, thyroid ultrasound and orbital computed tomography were used.

The gene calls are TRBV12-5 and TRBJ2-5; 7 nucleotides align to TRBD1. Sequenced here: peripheral blood mononuclear cells (PBMCs), sampled at new diagnosis, from a patient treated with antithyroid drugs. The receptor was isolated from a woman younger than 45 with Graves disease. The DNA of the CDR3 is TGTGCTAGTGGTTTTAGCCCCGCCGGGACAGCAAAAGAGACCCAGTACTTC. This codes for CASGFSPAGTAKETQYF.